This T cell receptor (beta chain) comes out of a study of cytomegalovirus exposure and HLA in healthy donors. This clone was observed a single time. The primer mix had 60 Vbeta and 13 Jbeta primers. Libraries were prepared by immunoSEQ multiplex PCR; TCRdb keeps only in-frame clonotypes and omits some of them. This sample has around 190,000 clones, with around 78% found just once. The CDR3 totals 12 residues. The germline gives CDR1 SGHAT, CDR2 FQNNGV. Trimming pared 4 bases from V and 3 bases from J, leaving 7 bases between. The sequence was obtained from a man aged 25 to 40 in good health and CMV-seronegative. The chain combines TRBV11-2 with TRBJ2-7; D is perhaps TRBD1 (6 bases). Sequencing was carried out using PBMCs. The CDR3 DNA is TGTGCCAGCAGCTACAGGGACTACGAGCAGTACTTC. Translating it yields CASSYRDYEQYF.